What follows are 15 T cell receptor beta chains derived from one specimen sequenced in a study of cytomegalovirus exposure and HLA in healthy donors. PCR was performed using 60 Vbeta and 13 Jbeta primers. Assay used: immunoSEQ multiplex PCR; TCRdb lists only in-frame clones, some missing. The sample has over 75,000 clones; 82% are singletons. The specimen was PBMCs. Receptors were obtained from a man under 40 in good health and CMV-seropositive.

The chain joins TRBV19 to TRBJ2-1; 12 nucleotides align to TRBD2. Per the germline V gene, CDR1 is LNHDA and CDR2 is SQIVND (reference sequence). Trimming removed 9 bases from V and 5 bases from J; junction bases left unmatched: 5. The CDR3 is made up of 14 amino acids. CDR3 amino acids: CASSTSGRNNEQFF. The CDR3, as DNA: TGTGCCAGCTCCACTAGCGGGAGGAACAATGAGCAGTTCTTC.

This clone was counted a few times. This chain links TRBV7-6 with TRBJ1-1; 10 bases fit TRBD1. The CDR3 is made up of 16 amino acids. Trimming cost V 4 bases and J 4 bases; bases outside gene matches: 9. Germline assignment: CDR1 SGHVS and CDR2 FNYEAQ. CDR3 in amino acids: CASSSGQGMGSTEAFF. The CDR3 nucleotides read TGTGCCAGCAGCTCGGGACAGGGGATGGGAAGCACTGAAGCTTTCTTT.

This clone came up once. The chain has TRBV7-2 and TRBJ1-1, with TRBD1 as a possible D gene (6 bases). The CDR3 is 14 amino acids. V dropped 1 base and J dropped 5 bases, with 11 bases sitting between them. Germline V gives CDR1 SGHTA, CDR2 FQGNSA. The CDR3 reads CASSLGGGSTEAFF. CDR3 in DNA: TGTGCCAGCAGCTTAGGAGGGGGTAGTACTGAAGCTTTCTTT.

The J gene is TRBJ2-1, the V gene TRBV11-3, with TRBD2 identical over 11 bases. This CDR3 spans 14 amino acids. Germline lookup yields CDR1 SGHNT and CDR2 YENEEA. V shed 2 bases, J shed 6 bases, and the junction held 0 bases outside the gene matches. The CDR3, as DNA: TGTGCCAGCAGCTTACTAGCGGGGGGCAATGAGCAGTTCTTC. Residues: CASSLLAGGNEQFF.

This sequence joins TRBV28 and TRBJ2-5; D call uncertain. Looked up from germline, CDR1 is MDHEN and CDR2 is SYDVKM. Deletions cut 8 bases from V and 2 bases from J, with 6 bases between. The CDR3 length is 11 residues. The CDR3 protein is CASAGQETQYF. The CDR3 DNA reads as TGTGCCAGCGCCGGGCAAGAGACCCAGTACTTC.

This chain joins TRBV7-2 and TRBJ2-7; TRBD1 matches 7 bases. This CDR3 spans 14 amino acids. Germline V gene sequence: CDR1 SGHTA, CDR2 FQGNSA. V lost 4 bases and J lost 5; bases outside the gene matches: 8. CDR3 sequence reads: CASSSGTVPNEQYF. Here the CDR3 DNA reads TGTGCCAGCAGCTCGGGGACAGTCCCTAACGAGCAGTACTTC.

The V call is TRBV10-3, the J call TRBJ2-7, with a possible D match to TRBD1 (5 bases). V shed 6 bases and J shed 7 bases, with 13 bases lying between them. This CDR3 region has 12 residues. The germline CDR1 and CDR2 sequences are ENHRY and SYGVKD. This chain's CDR3 is CAISETGLEQYF. Here the CDR3 DNA reads TGTGCCATCAGCGAAACAGGTTTGGAGCAGTACTTC.

A single count supports this clone. V gene TRBV7-2 combines with J gene TRBJ2-1, with 7 bases aligning to TRBD1. The CDR3 extends over 16 amino acids. Trimming at V came to 5 bases and at J to 1 base, leaving 8 bases not matched to a gene. Germline V gene sequence: CDR1 SGHTA, CDR2 FQGNSA. CDR3 protein: CASSPNRGSSYNEQFF. The DNA of the CDR3 is TGTGCCAGCAGCCCGAACAGGGGATCTTCCTACAATGAGCAGTTCTTC. Full variable domain (remainder filled in from reference TRBV7-2 and TRBJ2-1): GAGVSQSPSNKVTEKGKDVELRCDPISGHTALYWYRQSLGQGLEFLIYFQGNSAPDKSGLPSDRFSAERTGGSVSTLTIQRTQQEDSAVYLCASSPNRGSSYNEQFFGPGTRLTVL.

V usage is TRBV29-1 and J usage is TRBJ1-1, with 12 bases aligning to TRBD1. Germline CDR1 is SQVTM and CDR2 is ANQGSEA. The CDR3 is made up of 20 amino acids. The V gene end was trimmed by 0 bases and the J gene end by 1 base; junction bases not matched to a gene: 15. The CDR3 DNA reads as TGCAGCGTTGAAGATGTAGGGGGACAGGGGGCGCGGTGGACGAACACTGAAGCTTTCTTT. Its translation: CSVEDVGGQGARWTNTEAFF.

This chain links TRBV19 with TRBJ2-6, with 9 bases that match TRBD2. There are 18 residues in the CDR3. Germline V lookup: CDR1 LNHDA, CDR2 SQIVND (reference sequence). J gave up 0 bases and V 3 bases, and 6 bases lay outside the gene matches. The CDR3 DNA follows: TGTGCCAGTAGTATTCCTAGCGGGATGGGCTCTGGGGCCAACGTCCTGACTTTC. It yields the protein CASSIPSGMGSGANVLTF.

This rearrangement joins TRBV10-2 to TRBJ2-7, with TRBD1 matching over 8 bases. The J segment lost 0 bases and the V segment lost 8 bases, leaving 6 bases of the junction unmatched. The CDR3 consists of 14 residues. Germline loops: CDR1 WSHSY, CDR2 SAAADI. CDR3 in amino acids: CASQWGQDSYEQYF. The CDR3 region has the DNA TGCGCCAGCCAGTGGGGACAGGACTCCTACGAGCAGTACTTC.

This clone has just a few counts. The chain recombines TRBV13 with TRBJ2-7; a possible D gene is TRBD2 (6 bases). Germline V CDR1 and CDR2: PRHDT, FYEKMQ (reference sequence). The CDR3 extends over 14 amino acids. Trimming cost V 5 bases and J 0 bases, with 11 bases left between them. The CDR3 nucleotides read TGTGCCAGCAGCCAAACGGGGGTCTCCTACGAGCAGTACTTC. Its protein product is CASSQTGVSYEQYF. Full variable domain (missing parts from reference TRBV13 and TRBJ2-7): AAGVIQSPRHLIKEKRETATLKCYPIPRHDTVYWYQQGPGQDPQFLISFYEKMQSDKGSIPDRFSAQQFSDYHSELNMSSLELGDSALYFCASSQTGVSYEQYFGPGTRLTVT.

The rearrangement links TRBV27 to TRBJ2-7, with D possibly TRBD1 on 6 matching bases. Germline V gene lookup returns CDR1 MNHEY and CDR2 SMNVEV (reference sequence). CDR3 length: 15 amino acids. V gave up 5 bases and J gave up 3 bases, with 17 bases separating them. The CDR3 DNA is TGTGCCAGCAGTCCAGGGACAACTGTTGGCTACGAGCAGTACTTC. The encoded protein is CASSPGTTVGYEQYF.

The CDR3 nucleotides are TGTGCCAGCAATCCGCGGACAGGGGACGAGCAGTACTTC. This encodes CASNPRTGDEQYF. This chain connects TRBV6-6 to TRBJ2-7; 9 bases are shared with TRBD1. Germline V gene data show CDR1 as MNHNY and CDR2 as SVGAGI (reference sequence). The CDR3 runs to 13 residues. With 7 bases clipped from V and 5 bases from J, the junction kept 6 bases outside the gene matches.

This clone showed up just a few times. The chain has TRBV4-2 and TRBJ2-2; no definite D call. This CDR3 is built from 12 residues. Germline V gene data show CDR1 as LGHNA and CDR2 as YNFKEQ. The ends were cut back, 9 bases at V and 0 bases at J, with 5 bases in the middle. In DNA form, the CDR3 reads TGTGCCAGTGAGGCGAACACCGGGGAGCTGTTTTTT. The encoded protein is CASEANTGELFF.